These 5 T cell receptor beta chains came from one sample sequenced in a study of blood T cell repertoires in COVID-19. The assay was immunoSEQ multiplex PCR, and TCRdb's table has in-frame clones only and misses some. This table holds 200,000 to 250,000 clones, around 83% found once. Sequences were obtained from peripheral blood. All receptors come from a man in his forties or fifties who had recovered from COVID-19.

On this clone: The identical CDR3 is also encoded by other nucleotide sequences in the sample. The rearrangement joins TRBV7-2 to TRBJ2-7, with TRBD2 as a possible D gene (6 bases). The germline V gene has CDR1 SGHTA and CDR2 FQGNSA. V shed 4 bases and J shed 4 bases, with 14 bases lying between them. This CDR3 contains 14 residues. Here the CDR3 reads CASSSRDPPYEQYF. DNA for the CDR3: TGTGCCAGCAGCTCGCGGGACCCACCTTACGAGCAGTACTTC.

This clone was seen a few times. V gene TRBV5-1 combines with J gene TRBJ1-3; D is perhaps TRBD1 (5 bases). This CDR3 spans 15 amino acids. V was shortened by 0 bases and J by 4 bases, with 11 bases between the two germline ends. Germline V gene lookup returns CDR1 SGHRS and CDR2 YFSETQ. CDR3 residues: CASSLDAGGGNTIYF. For the CDR3, the DNA is TGCGCCAGCAGCTTGGATGCGGGGGGAGGAAACACCATATATTTT.

The chain carries TRBV19 and TRBJ1-3; 7 nucleotides line up with TRBD1. Germline trimming cut 3 bases from V and 0 bases from J; bases unmatched to any gene: 5. This CDR3 is built from 16 residues. Germline CDR1 is LNHDA and CDR2 is SQIVND (reference sequence). The CDR3 sequence: CASSIGRDSSGNTIYF. CDR3 bases: TGTGCCAGTAGTATCGGGAGGGACAGCTCTGGAAACACCATATATTTT.

This chain links TRBV19 with TRBJ2-2; 12 bases agree with TRBD1. The germline gives CDR1 LNHDA, CDR2 SQIVND (reference sequence). This CDR3 comprises 20 residues. The trim removed 1 base at V and 0 bases at J, leaving 9 bases unmatched. The CDR3 region is CASSIVPGTGGTSNTGELFF. DNA for the CDR3: TGTGCCAGTAGTATAGTTCCCGGGACAGGGGGCACGTCGAACACCGGGGAGCTGTTTTTT.

The chain recombines TRBV4-1 with TRBJ1-5; TRBD1 aligns across 10 bases. The V segment lost 3 bases and the J segment 2 bases; nucleotides outside the gene matches: 4. The CDR3 length is 16 residues. CDR1 MGHRA and CDR2 YSYEKL come from the germline V gene. As DNA, the CDR3 is TGCGCCAGCAGCCATACCGGGACAGGGGGCAATCAGCCCCAGCATTTT. It yields the protein CASSHTGTGGNQPQHF.